A single T cell receptor (beta chain) is shown here with its context. Patients with a history of autoimmune disease or on systemic immunosuppression were excluded. V dropped 4 bases and J dropped 9; count of bases not matched to a gene: 6. The CDR3 runs 14 residues. The V gene's germline CDR1 is SGDLS and CDR2 YYNGEE. The repertoire was sequenced with immunoSEQ multiplex PCR; TCRdb's copy has only in-frame clones and lacks some. This table has 25,000 to 40,000 clones, about 89% appearing once. This sample is drawn from a study of OX40 agonist ivuxolimab in advanced cancers. Study as a whole: The study gave patients intravenous ivuxolimab at 0.01 to 10 mg/kg every 2 weeks.

The input for sequencing was CD4+ or CD8+ T cells sorted from blood, taken in a trial of the OX40 agonist ivuxolimab. The sequence came from an adult with an advanced solid tumor such as melanoma, head and neck, liver or kidney cancer. The rearrangement joins TRBV9 to TRBJ2-1, with 11 bases matching TRBD1. The CDR3 protein is CASSIGQGAGEQFF. The CDR3, as DNA: TGTGCCAGCAGCATAGGACAGGGGGCCGGTGAGCAGTTCTTC.